A single sample gave rise to the 28 T cell receptor beta chains below, sequenced in a study of cytomegalovirus exposure and HLA in healthy donors. The PCR used 60 Vbeta and 13 Jbeta primers. TCRdb's table, derived via immunoSEQ multiplex PCR, lists solely in-frame clones and lacks some. The data hold around 150,000 clones, with approximately 80% observed a single time. Sequencing input: PBMCs. These receptors were obtained from a man between 18 and 29 years old in good health and CMV-seropositive.

The chain carries TRBV2 and TRBJ2-5; TRBD1 matches 10 bases. The CDR3 has 16 residues. V dropped 7 bases and J dropped 5; count of bases not matched to a gene: 13. Germline CDR1 reads SNHLY; CDR2 reads FYNNEI. CDR3 residues: CASINIRDRGGETQYF. In DNA form, the CDR3 reads TGTGCCAGCATTAATATCCGGGACAGGGGTGGGGAGACCCAGTACTTC.

The V gene is TRBV5-1, the J gene TRBJ2-7, with no clear D. V lost 0 bases and J lost 3, with 10 bases in between. The CDR3 covers 14 residues. The germline gives CDR1 SGHRS, CDR2 YFSETQ. CDR3 loop: CASSLALANYEQYF. CDR3 sequence (DNA): TGCGCCAGCAGCTTGGCCCTGGCCAACTACGAGCAGTACTTC. Full variable domain (missing parts from reference TRBV5-1 and TRBJ2-7): KAGVTQTPRYLIKTRGQQVTLSCSPISGHRSVSWYQQTPGQGLQFLFEYFSETQRNKGNFPGRFSGRQFSNSRSEMNVSTLELGDSALYLCASSLALANYEQYFGPGTRLTVT.

V usage is TRBV28 and J usage is TRBJ2-5; TRBD2 aligns across 10 bases. V was clipped by 5 bases and J by 3 bases; unmatched bases: 6. The CDR3 extends over 15 amino acids. Germline assignment: CDR1 MDHEN and CDR2 SYDVKM. The CDR3 nucleotides are TGTGCCAGCAGTCCTGGAGGACTAGCGGAAGAGACCCAGTACTTC. Translated: CASSPGGLAEETQYF. The complete variable domain, with remaining parts taken from reference TRBV28 and TRBJ2-5, reads DVKVTQSSRYLVKRTGEKVFLECVQDMDHENMFWYRQDPGLGLRLIYFSYDVKMKEKGDIPEGYSVSREKKERFSLILESASTNQTSMYLCASSPGGLAEETQYFGPGTRLLVL.

The chain links TRBV10-3 to TRBJ2-2; 9 bases fit TRBD1. The CDR3 consists of 15 residues. Germline values: CDR1 ENHRY, CDR2 SYGVKD. Trimming at V came to 5 bases and at J to 3 bases, leaving 4 bases not matched to a gene. CDR3 nucleotide sequence: TGTGCCATCAGTCCCGGACAGGGGTACACCGGGGAGCTGTTTTTT. It yields the protein CAISPGQGYTGELFF.

J is TRBJ2-5 and V is TRBV5-1, with D possibly being TRBD2 (7 bases). This CDR3 is 16 amino acids long. Germline V gene data show CDR1 as SGHRS and CDR2 as YFSETQ. V dropped 4 bases and J dropped 2 bases, with 18 bases sitting between them. The CDR3 DNA is TGCGCCAGCAGCCATGCTTGGGGGGGCCAGCAAGAGACCCAGTACTTC. Residues: CASSHAWGGQQETQYF.

This chain connects TRBV11-3 to TRBJ2-1, with 8 nucleotides matching TRBD2. The CDR3 contains 17 residues. Trimming at V came to 1 base and at J to 6 bases, leaving 11 bases not matched to a gene. Per germline, CDR1 SGHNT and CDR2 YENEEA. The CDR3 protein is CASSLATGGIRSNEQFF. CDR3 bases: TGTGCCAGCAGCTTAGCCACGGGGGGGATCCGTAGCAATGAGCAGTTCTTC.

This rearrangement joins TRBV7-9 to TRBJ2-1; a possible D gene is TRBD2 (5 bases). The CDR3 loop spans 14 amino acids. Trimming pared 5 bases from V and 10 bases from J, leaving 18 bases between. The germline CDR1 and CDR2 sequences are SEHNR and FQNEAQ (reference sequence). The CDR3 coding sequence is TGTGCCAGCAGCCCCCGGACGGACTTCCACGAGCAGTTCTTC. It codes for CASSPRTDFHEQFF.

This clone has only one observation. V usage is TRBV27 and J usage is TRBJ1-5, with D maybe TRBD1 (5 bases). This CDR3 region has 13 residues. In germline, CDR1 is MNHEY, CDR2 SMNVEV (reference sequence). Trimming pared 6 bases from V and 6 bases from J, leaving 12 bases between. CDR3 sequence (DNA): TGTGCCAGCAGCCTACAGGAGAGTCAGCCCCAGCATTTT. Amino acid sequence: CASSLQESQPQHF.

The CDR3 sequence is CASSPPGLADINEQFF. The CDR3 coding sequence is TGTGCCAGCAGCCCGCCGGGACTAGCGGATATCAATGAGCAGTTCTTC. J is TRBJ2-1 and V is TRBV27; 11 bases are shared with TRBD2. The germline V gene encodes CDR1 MNHEY and CDR2 SMNVEV (reference sequence). The CDR3 is 16 residues long. The V segment lost 6 bases and the J segment 6 bases; nucleotides outside the gene matches: 10.

The rearrangement joins TRBV7-9 to TRBJ1-3; 7 bases align to TRBD1. The CDR3 has 17 residues. V was clipped by 3 bases and J by 2 bases; unmatched bases: 10. Germline-derived CDR1 and CDR2 are SEHNR and FQNEAQ (reference sequence). The CDR3 is CASSFPDDREPGNTIYF. The CDR3 DNA reads TGTGCCAGCAGCTTCCCGGACGACAGGGAACCTGGAAACACCATATATTTT. Complete variable domain (other parts from reference TRBV7-9 and TRBJ1-3): DTGVSQNPRHKITKRGQNVTFRCDPISEHNRLYWYRQTLGQGPEFLTYFQNEAQLEKSRLLSDRFSAERPKGSFSTLEIQRTEQGDSAMYLCASSFPDDREPGNTIYFGEGSWLTVV.

The chain carries TRBV14 and TRBJ1-2, with a tentative D call TRBD1 (5 bases). The ends were cut back, 1 base at V and 4 bases at J, with 7 bases in the middle. The CDR3 runs 13 residues. Germline V CDR1 and CDR2: SGHDN, FVKESK. The CDR3 region is CASSQGGGYGYTF. The CDR3 DNA reads as TGTGCCAGCAGCCAAGGGGGGGGCTATGGCTACACCTTC.

This sequence joins TRBV19 and TRBJ1-1; weak D call: TRBD1 (6 bases). Germline CDR1 and CDR2: LNHDA and SQIVND (reference sequence). V was trimmed by 7 bases and J by 6 bases, leaving 15 bases between them. The CDR3 is 13 residues long. The DNA for the CDR3 is TGTGCCAGTACCGACAAATGGGGGCCTGAAGCTTTCTTT. This codes for CASTDKWGPEAFF.

The chain couples TRBV19 to TRBJ1-1; TRBD1 aligns across 10 bases. The CDR3 contains 14 residues. V shed 5 bases and J 8 bases; nucleotides not matched to a gene: 8. Germline values: CDR1 LNHDA, CDR2 SQIVND (reference sequence). CDR3 region: CASSLGTGAKEAFF. In nucleotides, the CDR3 is TGTGCCAGTAGTCTTGGGACAGGGGCAAAGGAAGCTTTCTTT.

This clone was seen just once. The rearrangement links TRBV28 to TRBJ1-1; the D is unclear. Trimming took off 10 bases at V and 0 bases at J, with 9 bases between the two ends. Per the germline V gene, CDR1 is MDHEN and CDR2 is SYDVKM. The CDR3 consists of 12 residues. CDR3 coding DNA: TGTGCCACCAACTCTATGAACACTGAAGCTTTCTTT. Protein: CATNSMNTEAFF.

V is TRBV5-1 and J is TRBJ2-5, with D possibly being TRBD1 (6 bases). V was cut by 5 bases and J by 5 bases, with 19 bases left in between. This CDR3 has 15 amino acids. Looked up from germline, CDR1 is SGHRS and CDR2 is YFSETQ. The CDR3 bases are TGCGCCAGCAGGGACGCGCAGGGGCCGGTTGAGACCCAGTACTTC. As protein: CASRDAQGPVETQYF.

This chain joins TRBV27 and TRBJ2-7, with 7 bases lining up with TRBD1. CDR1 is MNHEY and CDR2 is SMNVEV in the germline V gene (reference sequence). The length of the CDR3 is 15 residues. The J segment lost 2 bases and the V segment lost 4 bases, leaving 8 bases of the junction unmatched. CDR3 in amino acids: CASSYLDRFAYEQYF. The CDR3, as DNA: TGTGCCAGCAGTTATTTGGACAGGTTTGCCTACGAGCAGTACTTC.

V gene TRBV4-3 combines with J gene TRBJ2-1, with D perhaps matching TRBD2 (5 bases). The germline V gene has CDR1 LGHNA and CDR2 YSLEER. The CDR3 is made up of 13 amino acids. The V and J ends lost 2 bases and 9 bases respectively, with 11 bases between them. The CDR3 DNA follows: TGCGCCAGCAGCCAATTTCTAGCACTTGAGCAGTTCTTC. Translated, it gives CASSQFLALEQFF.

The chain employs TRBV28 and TRBJ1-2, with 10 positions matching TRBD1. Germline V gene lookup returns CDR1 MDHEN and CDR2 SYDVKM. CDR3 length: 16 amino acids. The J segment lost 6 bases and the V segment lost 5 bases, leaving 12 bases of the junction unmatched. The CDR3 protein is CASSPLGGQGLDGYTF. The CDR3 bases are TGTGCCAGCAGTCCCTTGGGGGGACAGGGGTTGGATGGCTACACCTTC.

The J gene is TRBJ1-1, the V gene TRBV4-2; D is ambiguous. CDR1 LGHNA and CDR2 YNFKEQ come from the germline V gene. Trimming pared 1 base from V and 0 bases from J, leaving 6 bases between. This CDR3 is 14 amino acids long. CDR3 amino acids: CASSQVGVNTEAFF. The CDR3 DNA sequence: TGTGCCAGCAGCCAAGTCGGAGTGAACACTGAAGCTTTCTTT.

The rearrangement joins TRBV5-4 to TRBJ1-1, with 8 bases aligning to TRBD1. Germline CDR1 and CDR2: SGHNT and YYREEE (reference sequence). With V trimmed by 3 bases and J by 0 bases, 7 bases remained unmatched. The CDR3 runs to 16 residues. In DNA form, the CDR3 reads TGTGCCAGCAGCTGGGGGACAGGTTTCATGAACACTGAAGCTTTCTTT. This codes for CASSWGTGFMNTEAFF.

This chain joins TRBV7-2 and TRBJ1-2; no firm D call. The V gene's germline CDR1 is SGHTA and CDR2 FQGNSA. The CDR3 consists of 12 residues. V was clipped by 5 bases and J by 3 bases, with 7 bases between them. CDR3 nucleotides: TGTGCCAGCAGCCACGGGGACTATGGCTACACCTTC. Residues: CASSHGDYGYTF.

The rearrangement joins TRBV25-1 to TRBJ2-7, with 10 bases identical to TRBD2. The junction had 6 bases not matched to a gene; V was cut back by 3 bases and J by 4 bases. Looked up from germline, CDR1 is MGHDK and CDR2 is SYGVNS. The CDR3 consists of 15 residues. The CDR3 reads CASSDGRTSGYEQYF. Here the CDR3 DNA reads TGTGCCAGCAGTGATGGGAGGACTAGCGGTTACGAGCAGTACTTC.

The V and J genes are TRBV2 and TRBJ1-2; no definite D call. Trimming removed 4 bases from V and 7 bases from J, with 13 bases in between. This CDR3 comprises 13 residues. Germline V gene sequence: CDR1 SNHLY, CDR2 FYNNEI. CDR3 coding DNA: TGTGCCAGCAGTGGTGGAGATTTCAGTGGCTACACCTTC. Translating gives CASSGGDFSGYTF.

This sequence joins TRBV10-2 and TRBJ2-7; TRBD2 might be the D (5 bases). Per the germline V gene, CDR1 is WSHSY and CDR2 is SAAADI. V gave up 6 bases and J gave up 2 bases, with 17 bases separating them. This CDR3 comprises 15 residues. The CDR3 sequence is CASRDLLGYAYEQYF. CDR3 sequence (DNA): TGCGCCAGCAGAGACTTACTAGGGTATGCCTACGAGCAGTACTTC.

The V gene is TRBV19, the J gene TRBJ1-1; D is undetermined. The germline gives CDR1 LNHDA, CDR2 SQIVND (reference sequence). The CDR3 runs to 12 residues. With 4 bases removed from V and 4 bases from J, the gap between germline ends came to 7 bases. CDR3 amino acids: CASSTYTTEAFF. In DNA, the CDR3 is TGTGCCAGTAGTACCTATACCACTGAAGCTTTCTTT.

The rearrangement joins TRBV6-5 to TRBJ1-1, with 8 bases identical to TRBD1. The CDR3 covers 12 residues. The J segment lost 10 bases and the V segment lost 7 bases, leaving 8 bases of the junction unmatched. Germline V CDR1 and CDR2: MNHEY, SVGAGI. The chain's CDR3 is CASTWTGSGAFF. DNA of the CDR3: TGTGCCAGCACCTGGACAGGGTCGGGAGCTTTCTTT.

CDR3 nucleotides: TGTGCCAGCTCCAGTGGTGGAGGAAAGCATTTT. Encoded protein: CASSSGGGKHF. The J gene is TRBJ1-5, the V gene TRBV18; D remains unclear. The CDR3 loop spans 11 amino acids. With 6 bases removed from V and 14 bases from J, the gap between germline ends came to 14 bases. Germline V gene sequence: CDR1 KGHSH, CDR2 LQKENI.

This clone was recorded a few times. This rearrangement joins TRBV6-5 to TRBJ2-1, with D tentatively TRBD2 (6 bases). Germline CDR1 reads MNHEY; CDR2 reads SVGAGI. CDR3 size: 12 residues. Trimming stripped 4 bases from V and 9 bases from J, with 10 bases between. CDR3 DNA sequence: TGTGCCAGCAGTTTTGGGGGGTCTGAGCAGTTCTTC. This encodes CASSFGGSEQFF.